This entry lists 15 T cell receptor beta chains sequenced from one sample in a study of T cells in Graves' hyperthyroidism and ophthalmopathy. Using RNA transcripts as the source, TCR beta CDR3 regions were amplified. TCR CDR3 underwent first-round RT-PCR with the HTBI primer set. MiXCR, run by TCRdb on the multiplex PCR reads, gives a single entry per CDR3 protein. The profile shows more than 450,000 distinct CDR3 sequences, around 20% of them singletons. Source material: blood. The source of these receptors is a man in his forties or fifties with Graves' ophthalmopathy.

This clonotype has just a few counts. The CDR3: CASNSPGLAYNEQFF. CDR3 in DNA: TGTGCCAGTAACTCTCCGGGACTAGCCTACAATGAGCAGTTCTTC. The V and J genes are TRBV19 and TRBJ2-1; TRBD2 matches 8 bases. CDR3 length equals 15 residues. CDR1 is LNHDA and CDR2 is SQIVND in the germline V gene (reference sequence). V dropped 7 bases and J dropped 2; count of bases not matched to a gene: 7.

This clonotype was picked up many times. This rearrangement joins TRBV20-1 to TRBJ2-1; the D is unclear. The CDR3 is 11 residues long. Germline CDR1 reads DFQATT; CDR2 reads SNEGSKA (reference sequence). The ends were cut back, 0 bases at V and 8 bases at J, with 5 bases in the middle. CDR3 nucleotide sequence: TGCAGTGCTAGAGATCAATATGAGCAGTTCTTC. Translation gives CSARDQYEQFF.

The chain couples TRBV6-6 to TRBJ2-5; 9 bases are a match to TRBD2. With V trimmed by 0 bases and J by 5 bases, 7 bases remained unmatched. The CDR3 is 16 amino acids. Looked up from germline, CDR1 is MNHNY and CDR2 is SVGAGI (reference sequence). This chain's CDR3 is CASSYSSSGASETQYF. CDR3 nucleotides: TGTGCCAGCAGTTACTCGTCTAGCGGGGCGTCGGAGACCCAGTACTTC.

This clonotype was detected only a few times. The V and J genes are TRBV2 and TRBJ1-1; no definite D call. Germline V gene sequence: CDR1 SNHLY, CDR2 FYNNEI. V was trimmed by 3 bases and J by 2 bases, leaving 7 bases between them. The CDR3 loop spans 13 amino acids. CDR3 in DNA: TGTGCCAGCAGTGACCACTTTAACACTGAAGCTTTCTTT. Encoded protein: CASSDHFNTEAFF. Variable domain in full (rest from reference TRBV2 and TRBJ1-1): EPEVTQTPSHQVTQMGQEVILRCVPISNHLYFYWYRQILGQKVEFLVSFYNNEISEKSEIFDDQFSVERPDGSNFTLKIRSTKLEDSAMYFCASSDHFNTEAFFGQGTRLTVV.

This clonotype was recorded a few times. This sequence joins TRBV20-1 and TRBJ1-5, with TRBD1 identical over 7 bases. The CDR3 is 15 amino acids. Trimming at V came to 2 bases and at J to 1 base, leaving 5 bases not matched to a gene. The germline V gene encodes CDR1 DFQATT and CDR2 SNEGSKA (reference sequence). The DNA of the CDR3 is TGCAGTGCTAGAAGGGACAGCTACAGCAATCAGCCCCAGCATTTT. Translation: CSARRDSYSNQPQHF.

This clonotype came up a few times. This rearrangement joins TRBV7-9 to TRBJ2-7; no clear D gene. This CDR3 comprises 14 residues. V lost 1 base to trimming and J lost 2 bases, with 9 bases between them. Germline V gene lookup returns CDR1 SEHNR and CDR2 FQNEAQ (reference sequence). CDR3: CASSLEGLPYEQYF. CDR3 sequence (DNA): TGTGCCAGCAGCTTAGAGGGCTTACCCTACGAGCAGTACTTC.

Ten or more counts support this clonotype. V is TRBV28 and J is TRBJ2-1; 10 bases map to TRBD1. V was pared by 6 bases and J by 2 bases, with 7 bases of the junction left unmatched. The germline V gene encodes CDR1 MDHEN and CDR2 SYDVKM. The CDR3 is made up of 16 amino acids. The CDR3 bases are TGTGCCAGCAGCACCCGACAGGGGGCCACCTACAATGAGCAGTTCTTC. Protein product: CASSTRQGATYNEQFF.

This clonotype has only one observation. The chain links TRBV6-2 or TRBV6-3 to TRBJ1-3, with a tentative D call TRBD1 (6 bases). Germline V gene lookup returns CDR1 MNHEY and CDR2 SVGEGT. This CDR3 comprises 15 residues. Trimming took off 5 bases at V and 0 bases at J, with 11 bases between the two ends. The CDR3 protein is CASSTGHLSGNTIYF. For the CDR3, the DNA is TGTGCCAGCAGTACGGGACACCTCTCTGGAAACACCATATATTTT.

Notes on this clonotype: It may be a read error: a sequence one base away is much more abundant. The chain combines TRBV28 with TRBJ2-3; 10 bases are a match to TRBD2. This CDR3 has 15 residues. Germline CDR1 MDHEN, CDR2 SYDVKM. The CDR3 region is CASSLLGLATDAQYF. The CDR3 bases are TGTGCCAGCAGTTTACTGGGACTAGCGACAGATGCGCAGTATTTT.

At least ten counts were recorded for this clonotype. The chain uses TRBV29-1 and TRBJ1-1; D not certain. Between the trimmed V and J ends, which lost 5 bases and 1 base, there was a span of 11 bases. There are 13 residues in the CDR3. The V gene's germline CDR1 is SQVTM and CDR2 ANQGSEA. The CDR3 protein is CSVSPTGNTEAFF. Written as DNA, the CDR3 is TGCAGCGTTTCCCCTACGGGGAACACTGAAGCTTTCTTT.

This clonotype was found many times. The J gene is TRBJ2-7, the V gene TRBV7-2, with D maybe TRBD1 (6 bases). This CDR3 has 14 amino acids. The germline V and J ends were trimmed by 5 bases and 3 bases, with 14 bases remaining between them. Per germline, CDR1 SGHTA and CDR2 FQGNSA. The CDR3: CASSTQTGLYEQYF. The CDR3 DNA reads TGTGCCAGCAGCACCCAGACAGGCCTCTACGAGCAGTACTTC.

A remark on this clonotype: This may arise from a read error, as a much more abundant clone is one base away. The gene calls are TRBV18 and TRBJ1-1; D gene uncertain. Germline CDR1 reads KGHSH; CDR2 reads LQKENI. The CDR3 loop spans 15 amino acids. This CDR3 is CTSSPPLGTNTEAFF. CDR3 DNA sequence: TGTACCAGCTCACCGCCTTTAGGTACCAACACTGAAGCTTTCTTT. The entire variable domain, with the rest obtained from reference TRBV18 and TRBJ1-1, is as follows: NAGVMQNPRHLVRRRGQEARLRCSPMKGHSHVYWYRQLPEEGLKFMVYLQKENIIDESGMPKERFSAEFPKEGPSILRIQQVVRGDSAAYFCTSSPPLGTNTEAFFGQGTRLTVV.

This clonotype was seen only a few times. This rearrangement joins TRBV5-6 to TRBJ2-7; 10 nucleotides match TRBD1. Germline V gene lookup returns CDR1 SGHDT and CDR2 YYEEEE. The ends lost 2 bases at V and 5 bases at J; junction bases unmatched: 4. CDR3 length: 14 amino acids. In nucleotides, the CDR3 is TGTGCCAGCAGCTTCGGACAGGGGGTTAACGAGCAGTACTTC. Its translation: CASSFGQGVNEQYF.

V gene TRBV6-1 combines with J gene TRBJ2-7; the match to TRBD2 covers 14 bases. CDR1 MNHNS and CDR2 SASEGT come from the germline V gene. The ends lost 8 bases at V and 5 bases at J; junction bases unmatched: 8. This CDR3 has 15 residues. The CDR3 DNA sequence: TGTGCCAGCGCTAGCCCGGGACTAGCGGGAGACGAGCAGTACTTC. The encoded protein is CASASPGLAGDEQYF.

The rearrangement joins TRBV20-1 to TRBJ2-5; 9 bases line up with TRBD2. V lost 0 bases to trimming and J lost 5 bases; unmatched junction nucleotides: 7. This CDR3 contains 15 residues. Germline CDR1 is DFQATT and CDR2 is SNEGSKA (reference sequence). The CDR3 reads CSARDYASGTETQYF. CDR3 DNA: TGCAGTGCTAGAGATTACGCTAGCGGGACGGAGACCCAGTACTTC.